This TCR beta chain was retrieved from a study of OX40 agonist ivuxolimab in advanced cancers. Across the study: An agonistic anti-OX40 (CD134) antibody, ivuxolimab, was used to treat the patients. From about 23 to 85 years was the age range, with a mean of roughly 64 years, and 65% to 90% were male.

Profiling relied on immunoSEQ multiplex PCR, and the TCRdb table lists in-frame clones only, not all of them. The sample contains tens of thousands of clones, 75% to 90% of which appear only once. Study results and caveats: Expanded peripheral T cell antigen specificity was not determined.

Germline V gene data show CDR1 as SGHTA and CDR2 as FQGTGA. Trimming at V came to 5 bases and at J to 2 bases, leaving 12 bases not matched to a gene. The CDR3 length is 17 residues. This clone was picked up one time. Its antigen is as yet unknown. Sequencing was performed on CD4+ or CD8+ T cells sorted from blood, taken in a trial of the OX40 agonist ivuxolimab. The sequence was obtained from an adult with an advanced solid tumor such as melanoma, head and neck, liver or kidney cancer. V usage is TRBV7-3 and J usage is TRBJ1-1; 9 bases are a match to TRBD1. The CDR3 DNA reads TGTGCCAGCAGCATGGGGGGGACAGGGCCTTTCAACACTGAAGCTTTCTTT. The encoded protein is CASSMGGTGPFNTEAFF.